The subject of this entry is one T cell receptor (beta chain). The antigen is unknown. Sorting isolated naive CD8 T cells as CD8+CD4-CCR7+CD45RA+ events. Germline CDR1 SNHLY, CDR2 FYNNEI. Trimming cost V 6 bases and J 3 bases; bases outside gene matches: 11. The CDR3 sequence is 15 residues long. The data originate from a study of molecular identifiers for immune sequencing clone quantification. Study-wide findings and caveats: Highly expanded clone sizes could be underestimated by identical TCR molecules sharing a barcode.

TCRdb called the PCR reads again in MiXCR, with one record for every CDR3 protein. The data show some 580,000 distinct CDR3 sequences, 25% seen once. J is TRBJ2-7 and V is TRBV2, with 7 bases that match TRBD1. Sequenced material: naive CD8+ T cells from blood, with Jurkat cell RNA spiked in. The subset is: FACS-sorted CD8+CD4-CCR7+CD45RA+ naive T cells. This receptor was identified in a human donor in good health. Some libraries in this study had Jurkat cell RNA spiked in. The CDR3 DNA reads as TGTGCCAGCAGCGAGGGGGCAGGGTTCTACTACGAGCAGTACTTC. It specifies CASSEGAGFYYEQYF.